Listed here are 2 T cell receptor beta chains from one sample, sequenced in a study of breast tumors, draining lymph nodes, adjacent tissues. The lymph nodes were axillary draining lymph nodes from breast cancer patients. One entry per CDR3 protein, called by TCRdb with MiXCR from the multiplex PCR reads. The sample shows tens of thousands of distinct CDR3 sequences, around 30% of them seen only once. Sequenced material: axillary lymph node tissue. The receptor source for this set is a female donor with breast cancer. Some clones in this sample may be carry-over from other donors' samples.

For this clonotype: A much larger clonotype is one base distant, so this may be a read error. V gene TRBV9 combines with J gene TRBJ1-2; D is perhaps TRBD1 (5 bases). Germline values: CDR1 SGDLS, CDR2 YYNGEE. The CDR3 is made up of 15 amino acids. The CDR3 sequence: CASSLVGTWDYGSTF. The CDR3 region has the DNA TGTGCCAGCAGTTTAGTTGGTACTTGGGACTATGGCTCCACCTTC.

This clonotype has ten or more counts. V gene TRBV2 combines with J gene TRBJ2-5, with a weak D call TRBD2 (7 bases). Trimming removed 4 bases from V and 2 bases from J, with 17 bases in between. The CDR3 has 16 amino acids. CDR1 and CDR2 (germline): SNHLY, FYNNEI. The CDR3 DNA is TGTGCCAGCAGTGGGGGGTGGGGGGGCGCGCAAGAGACCCAGTACTTC. This sequence encodes CASSGGWGGAQETQYF.